This TCR beta chain was documented in a study of blood T cell repertoires in COVID-19. The germline gives CDR1 LNHDA, CDR2 SQIVND (reference sequence). V lost 4 bases and J lost 0, with 12 bases in between. This CDR3 is built from 15 residues. Generated by immunoSEQ multiplex PCR, the TCRdb table keeps only in-frame clones and is missing some. The table lists approximately 300,000 clones, 70% to 90% of them singletons. The rearrangement joins TRBV19 to TRBJ1-2; D might be TRBD1 (5 bases). The sequence was obtained from a man between 18 and 29 years old who had recovered from COVID-19. Sequencing input: peripheral blood. The CDR3 protein is CASSTLTATNYGYTF. The CDR3 DNA reads TGTGCCAGTAGTACCTTGACAGCAACTAACTATGGCTACACCTTC.